This TCR beta chain emerged from a study of OX40 agonist ivuxolimab in advanced cancers. Study-wide background: 40% to 50% of patients had received prior checkpoint inhibitor therapy. Partial responses were observed in three patients, of whom one had hepatocellular carcinoma and two had cutaneous melanoma.

Study results and limitations: More expanded clones were seen, on average, in CD8+ T cells than in CD4+.

Looked up from germline, CDR1 is SNHLY and CDR2 is FYNNEI. The CDR3 has 15 residues. Trimming took 2 bases from V and 0 from J, leaving 8 bases between them. Worth noting for this clone: What it binds is not known.

Profiled with immunoSEQ multiplex PCR; TCRdb holds only in-frame clones, not every one. The sample contains about 36,000 clones, about 87% of which appear only once. This sequence joins TRBV2 and TRBJ1-5; possible D gene TRBD1, 6 bases. The specimen was CD4+ or CD8+ T cells sorted from blood, collected in a trial of the OX40 agonist ivuxolimab. The TCR comes from an adult with an advanced solid tumor such as melanoma, head and neck, liver or kidney cancer. The CDR3 loop reads CASSEWDISNQPQHF. CDR3 sequence (DNA): TGTGCCAGCAGTGAATGGGACATTAGCAATCAGCCCCAGCATTTT.